The clone carrying this T cell receptor beta chain has more than one count but fewer than ten. The data stem from a study of regulatory T cells in long-lasting Graves disease. Sample time point: persistent/refractory GD, antithyroid drugs over 5 years with positive TRAb. Researchers made the TCR library from RNA that was extracted from PBMCs. TCR beta libraries were built with iRepertoire HTBI primers and Arm-PCR of CDR3 regions. MiXCR was run by TCRdb on the multiplex PCR reads, yielding one entry per CDR3 protein. This table has about 310,000 distinct CDR3 sequences, roughly a fifth appearing once. Germline-derived CDR1 and CDR2 are LNHDA and SQIVND (reference sequence). Trimming removed 9 bases from V and 0 bases from J; junction bases left unmatched: 6. The CDR3 has 15 residues.

V and J are TRBV19 and TRBJ2-2; TRBD1 aligns across 8 bases. This specimen was peripheral blood mononuclear cells (PBMCs), taken when the disease was refractory, from a patient treated with antithyroid drugs. The origin of this receptor is a female donor with Graves disease. CDR3 region: CASERTGPNTGELFF. The DNA of the CDR3 is TGTGCCAGCGAAAGGACAGGGCCGAACACCGGGGAGCTGTTTTTT.